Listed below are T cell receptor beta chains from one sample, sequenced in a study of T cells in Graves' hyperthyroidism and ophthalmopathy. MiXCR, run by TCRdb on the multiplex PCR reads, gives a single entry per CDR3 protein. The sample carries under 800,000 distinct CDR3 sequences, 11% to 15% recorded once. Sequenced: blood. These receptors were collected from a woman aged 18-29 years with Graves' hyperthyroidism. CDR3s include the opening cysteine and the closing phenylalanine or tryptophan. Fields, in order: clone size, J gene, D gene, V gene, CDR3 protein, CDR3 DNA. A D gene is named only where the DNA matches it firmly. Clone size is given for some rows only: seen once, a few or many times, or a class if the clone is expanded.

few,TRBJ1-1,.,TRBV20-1,CSAGIRDTEAFF,TGCAGTGCCGGGATCCGGGACACTGAAGCTTTCTTT
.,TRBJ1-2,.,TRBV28,CASSLLQTNYDYTF,TGTGCCAGCAGTTTATTACAGACTAACTATGACTACACCTTC
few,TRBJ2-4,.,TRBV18,CASSPPIGDIQYF,TGTGCCAGCTCACCACCCATCGGGGACATTCAGTACTTC
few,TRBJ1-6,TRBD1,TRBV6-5,CASSYSGQGTLPLHF,TGTGCCAGCAGTTACTCGGGACAGGGGACCCTTCCCCTCCACTTT
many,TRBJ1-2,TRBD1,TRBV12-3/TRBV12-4,CASSLRQGARYGYTF,TGTGCCAGCAGTTTAAGACAGGGGGCAAGATATGGCTACACCTTC
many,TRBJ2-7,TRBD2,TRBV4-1,CASSRGLAASYEQYF,TGCGCCAGCAGCCGAGGACTAGCGGCCTCCTACGAGCAGTACTTC
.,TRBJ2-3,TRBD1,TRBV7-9,CASSHRQGSTGTQYF,TGTGCCAGCAGCCATCGACAGGGATCCACAGGTACGCAGTATTTT
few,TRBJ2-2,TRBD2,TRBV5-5,CASSSGLADTGELFF,TGTGCCAGCAGTTCGGGACTAGCGGACACCGGGGAGCTGTTTTTT
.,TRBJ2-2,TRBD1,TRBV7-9,CASSLAGTGALGELFF,TGTGCCAGCAGCTTAGCCGGCACAGGGGCATTAGGGGAGCTGTTTTTT
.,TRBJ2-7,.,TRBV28,CASSLERLQYF,TGTGCCAGCAGTTTAGAGCGGTTGCAGTACTTC
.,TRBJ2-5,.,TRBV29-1,CRVESGGSQETQYF,TGCAGAGTTGAATCGGGCGGGTCCCAAGAGACCCAGTACTTC
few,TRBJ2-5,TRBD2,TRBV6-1,CASSTGRRRETQYF,TGTGCCAGCTCCACCGGGAGGAGACGGGAGACCCAGTACTTC
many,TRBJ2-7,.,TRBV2,CASSVSQGLSEQYF,TGTGCCAGCAGTGTCAGCCAGGGATTAAGCGAGCAGTACTTC
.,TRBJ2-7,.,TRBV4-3,CASSQDPGGFESYEQYF,TGCGCCAGCAGCCAAGATCCAGGAGGGTTTGAGTCCTACGAGCAGTACTTC
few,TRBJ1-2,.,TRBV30,CAWSGFPRGTGYTF,TGTGCCTGGAGTGGGTTCCCCCGAGGGACTGGCTACACCTTC
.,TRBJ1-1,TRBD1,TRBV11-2,CASSISAGQGVVSTEAFF,TGTGCCAGCAGCATTAGCGCGGGACAGGGCGTGGTGAGCACTGAAGCTTTCTTT
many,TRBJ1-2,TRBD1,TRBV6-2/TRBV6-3,CASSDLGQVSAGYTF,TGTGCCAGCAGCGACTTGGGACAGGTCTCCGCCGGCTACACCTTC
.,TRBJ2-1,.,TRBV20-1,CSAGAGAYNEQFF,TGCAGTGCTGGTGCTGGAGCTTACAATGAGCAGTTCTTC
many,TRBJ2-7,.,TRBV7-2,CASSLTPVGSYEQYF,TGTGCCAGCAGTTTAACTCCTGTGGGGTCCTACGAGCAGTACTTC
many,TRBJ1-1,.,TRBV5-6,CASSRGMNTEAFF,TGTGCCAGCAGTCGGGGAATGAACACTGAAGCTTTCTTT
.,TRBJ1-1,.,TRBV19,CASIGGTEAFF,TGTGCCAGTATAGGTGGGACTGAAGCTTTCTTT
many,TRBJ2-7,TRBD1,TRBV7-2,CASSLTGSISYEQYF,TGTGCCAGCAGCCTGACAGGGTCTATCTCCTACGAGCAGTACTTC
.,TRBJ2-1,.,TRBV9,CAPVLGSYNEQFF,TGTGCCCCAGTTTTGGGCTCCTACAATGAGCAGTTCTTC
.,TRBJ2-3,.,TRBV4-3,CASSQSRWGPDTQYF,TGCGCCAGCAGCCAAAGTCGGTGGGGACCAGATACGCAGTATTTT
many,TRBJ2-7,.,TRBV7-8,CASSLDEGGKQYF,TGTGCCAGCAGCTTAGATGAAGGGGGAAAGCAGTACTTC
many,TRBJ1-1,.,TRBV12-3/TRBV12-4,CASSLILSTEAFF,TGTGCCAGCAGTTTGATCCTTAGCACTGAAGCTTTCTTT
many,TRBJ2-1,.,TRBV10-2,CASSAILRSGSSYNEQFF,TGCGCCAGCAGCGCAATCCTCAGGTCCGGGAGCTCCTACAATGAGCAGTTCTTC
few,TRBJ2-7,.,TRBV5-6,CASSLYGEGLTYEQYF,TGTGCCAGCAGCTTATATGGTGAGGGCCTGACCTACGAGCAGTACTTC
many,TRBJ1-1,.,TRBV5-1,CASKVPENTEAFF,TGCGCCAGCAAAGTTCCGGAGAACACTGAAGCTTTCTTT
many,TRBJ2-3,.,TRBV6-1,CASTTRLALTDTQYF,TGTGCCAGCACCACCAGACTGGCCCTCACAGATACGCAGTATTTT
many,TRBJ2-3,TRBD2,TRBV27,CASSLGEGRQGTDTQYF,TGTGCCAGCAGTCTAGGGGAGGGACGCCAAGGCACAGATACGCAGTATTTT
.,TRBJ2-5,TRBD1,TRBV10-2,CASSDSGQLKTQYF,TGCGCCAGCAGTGACTCGGGACAGCTTAAGACCCAGTACTTC
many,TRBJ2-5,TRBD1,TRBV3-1,CASSQPWDRGQETQYF,TGTGCCAGCAGCCAACCCTGGGACAGGGGCCAAGAGACCCAGTACTTC
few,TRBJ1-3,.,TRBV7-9,CASSPPGRVAGNTIYF,TGTGCCAGCAGCCCCCCAGGGAGGGTGGCTGGAAACACCATATATTTT
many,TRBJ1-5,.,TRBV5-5,CASSLGETSYQPQHF,TGTGCCAGCAGCTTGGGGGAGACTTCTTATCAGCCCCAGCATTTT
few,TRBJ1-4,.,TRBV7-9,CASSLGSQEAEKLFF,TGTGCCAGCAGCTTAGGATCGCAAGAGGCTGAAAAACTGTTTTTT
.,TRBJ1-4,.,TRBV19,CASSIRGGGEKLFF,TGTGCCAGTAGTATTCGAGGGGGAGGTGAAAAACTGTTTTTT
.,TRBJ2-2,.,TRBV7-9,CASTVRGPTGELFF,TGTGCCAGCACTGTGAGGGGTCCAACCGGGGAGCTGTTTTTT
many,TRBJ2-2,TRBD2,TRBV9,CASSAPGASGSGGRDTGELFF,TGTGCCAGCAGCGCCCCCGGAGCTAGCGGGAGTGGGGGACGGGACACCGGGGAGCTGTTTTTT
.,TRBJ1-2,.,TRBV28,CASSLASSGQDRGYTF,TGTGCCAGCAGTTTAGCTAGTTCGGGGCAGGATCGTGGCTACACCTTC
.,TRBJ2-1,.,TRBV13,CASSPPLGKRDEQFF,TGTGCCAGCAGCCCCCCACTAGGCAAGCGGGATGAGCAGTTCTTC
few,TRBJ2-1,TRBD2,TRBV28,CASRGLEIVEQFF,TGTGCCAGCAGGGGACTAGAGATCGTTGAGCAGTTCTTC